This T cell receptor (beta chain) was sequenced in a study of cytomegalovirus exposure and HLA in healthy donors. Researchers ran the PCR with 60 Vbeta and 13 Jbeta primers. Sequencing used immunoSEQ multiplex PCR; TCRdb keeps in-frame clones, though not all of them. The sample holds under 250,000 clones, less than 85% seen once. Broader study findings: In vitro experiments confirmed that three CMV-associated chains were specific for CMV antigens. Most likely, a cluster of highly shared sequence variants arose as a sequencing artifact. Prior analysis indicated that the majority of TCR beta V segments exhibited productivity approximately 87% or approximately 30% of the time. Associated with cytomegalovirus, according to the listing, were around 160 TCR beta chains.

Trimming took 5 bases from V and 3 from J; bases not matched to a gene: 8. The CDR3 is 15 amino acids. Per germline, CDR1 SEHNR and CDR2 FQNEAQ (reference sequence). This clone appeared a few times. Its antigen is as yet unknown. Sequenced input: PBMCs. The V gene is TRBV7-9, the J gene TRBJ2-7, with 9 bases lining up with TRBD2. This sequence was found in a man in his late teens or twenties in good health and CMV-seronegative. CDR3 protein: CASSPLASGVYEQYF. Written as DNA, the CDR3 is TGTGCCAGCAGCCCGTTGGCTAGCGGGGTCTACGAGCAGTACTTC.